This TCR beta chain appears in the sequencing data of a study of blood T cell repertoires in COVID-19. Study overall: From the United States, Italy and Spain came samples of acute and convalescent COVID-19.

After removal of 5 bases from V and 3 bases from J, the junction contained 3 bases not matched to a gene. Germline loops: CDR1 SEHNR, CDR2 FQNEAQ (reference sequence). The CDR3 extends over 14 amino acids. As handled by the study authors: Amplified reference gene primers provided the basis for estimating nucleated cell counts. Generated by immunoSEQ multiplex PCR, the TCRdb table keeps only in-frame clones and is missing some. Clonal size and the V and J genes are those of that table, whereas D and trimming came from the DNA. The table shows over 200,000 clones, with approximately 85% occurring only once.

The sequencing input was peripheral blood. The TCR was taken from a human donor in a cohort sampled during active COVID-19. The chain recombines TRBV7-9 with TRBJ2-2, with 7 bases fitting TRBD1. CDR3 protein: CASSPGTDTGELFF. The CDR3 DNA reads as TGTGCCAGCAGCCCCGGGACAGACACCGGGGAGCTGTTTTTT.